These 23 T cell receptor beta chains came from one sample sequenced in a study of shared clonotypes between healthy human individuals. Libraries were prepared by immunoSEQ multiplex PCR; TCRdb keeps only in-frame clonotypes and omits some of them. The profile shows approximately 1.4 million clones, 95% to 99% of them singletons. Sample: naive CD4+ T cells sorted from blood. Specified subset: CD45RA+ positively selected. These receptors came from a man younger than 40 in good health.

The chain couples TRBV11-2 to TRBJ2-7; D is perhaps TRBD2 (6 bases). V lost 2 bases and J lost 4, with 18 bases in between. Looked up from germline, CDR1 is SGHAT and CDR2 is FQNNGV. The CDR3 sequence is 16 residues long. CDR3 DNA: TGTGCCAGCAGCTTAAATAGCCGACTAGTATCGTACGAGCAGTACTTC. This encodes CASSLNSRLVSYEQYF.

This chain links TRBV6-4 with TRBJ2-1, with D maybe TRBD2 (5 bases). CDR1 is MRHNA and CDR2 is SNTAGT in the germline V gene. The CDR3 contains 13 residues. With 5 bases removed from V and 4 bases from J, the gap between germline ends came to 9 bases. This chain's CDR3 is CASSNSAYNEQFF. The CDR3 coding sequence is TGTGCCAGCAGTAATAGCGCGTACAATGAGCAGTTCTTC.

The chain joins TRBV28 to TRBJ2-7; 9 nucleotides line up with TRBD2. The V and J ends lost 7 bases and 4 bases, in that order; junction bases with no gene match: 14. Germline CDR1 MDHEN, CDR2 SYDVKM. This CDR3 region has 16 residues. CDR3 in amino acids: CASTILRAGGVYEQYF. CDR3 in DNA: TGTGCCAGCACCATACTGAGGGCGGGAGGGGTATACGAGCAGTACTTC.

The count of this clone is one. The chain combines TRBV30 with TRBJ2-6; D remains ambiguous. The CDR3 is 12 residues long. V dropped 2 bases and J dropped 4 bases, with 3 bases sitting between them. Looked up from germline, CDR1 is GTSNPN and CDR2 is SVGIG (reference sequence). The CDR3: CAWSPGANVLTF. The CDR3 DNA follows: TGTGCCTGGAGTCCGGGGGCCAACGTCCTGACTTTC. Full variable domain (missing parts from reference TRBV30 and TRBJ2-6): SQTIHQWPATLVQPVGSPLSLECTVEGTSNPNLYWYRQAAGRGLQLLFYSVGIGQISSEVPQNLSASRPQDRQFILSSKKLLLSDSGFYLCAWSPGANVLTFGAGSRLTVL.

This chain's CDR3 is CASSLSENYGYTF. The DNA for the CDR3 is TGCGCCAGCAGCTTGTCCGAGAACTATGGCTACACCTTC. The chain recombines TRBV5-1 with TRBJ1-2; D unresolved. Germline-derived CDR1 and CDR2 are SGHRS and YFSETQ. The CDR3 covers 13 residues. V was cut by 1 base and J by 2 bases, with 6 bases left in between.

The rearrangement uses TRBV9 and TRBJ2-2; 7 nucleotides match TRBD2. The CDR3 loop spans 16 amino acids. The germline V gene has CDR1 SGDLS and CDR2 YYNGEE. The trim removed 3 bases at V and 8 bases at J, leaving 13 bases unmatched. CDR3 sequence reads: CASSANPGGFGGELFF. CDR3 DNA sequence: TGTGCCAGCAGCGCCAACCCGGGAGGTTTCGGTGGGGAGCTGTTTTTT.

This chain uses TRBV19 with TRBJ2-3, with 10 bases fitting TRBD2. CDR1 and CDR2 from the germline V gene are LNHDA and SQIVND (reference sequence). The CDR3 has 15 residues. V shed 2 bases, J shed 9 bases, and the junction held 8 bases outside the gene matches. In nucleotides, the CDR3 is TGTGCCAGTAGTATAACCCTAGCGGGAGTAGGGACGCAGTATTTT. As protein: CASSITLAGVGTQYF.

This rearrangement joins TRBV6-5 to TRBJ2-7, with 11 bases aligning to TRBD2. The germline V gene has CDR1 MNHEY and CDR2 SVGAGI. Trimming cost V 5 bases and J 3 bases; bases outside gene matches: 3. The CDR3 is 14 residues long. This CDR3 is CASSKTSGNYEQYF. CDR3 nucleotides: TGTGCCAGCAGTAAGACTAGCGGGAACTACGAGCAGTACTTC.

The J gene is TRBJ2-7, the V gene TRBV28, with D hard to call. Looked up from germline, CDR1 is MDHEN and CDR2 is SYDVKM. The CDR3 sequence is 15 residues long. V was clipped by 4 bases and J by 0 bases, with 13 bases between them. CDR3 coding DNA: TGTGCCAGCAGTTCCCGCAGGCTCCCCTCCTACGAGCAGTACTTC. Translated: CASSSRRLPSYEQYF. Full variable domain (missing parts from reference TRBV28 and TRBJ2-7): DVKVTQSSRYLVKRTGEKVFLECVQDMDHENMFWYRQDPGLGLRLIYFSYDVKMKEKGDIPEGYSVSREKKERFSLILESASTNQTSMYLCASSSRRLPSYEQYFGPGTRLTVT.

Notes on this clone: This CDR3 is also generated by other DNA sequences in the sample. The chain employs TRBV7-9 and TRBJ2-7; D is perhaps TRBD2 (6 bases). The V and J ends lost 0 bases and 5 bases respectively, with 11 bases between them. The CDR3 is 14 residues long. Germline CDR1 reads SEHNR; CDR2 reads FQNEAQ (reference sequence). The CDR3 DNA reads as TGTGCCAGCAGCTTAGCGGGGACTGGCAACGAGCAGTACTTC. This translates into CASSLAGTGNEQYF.

This rearrangement joins TRBV10-1 to TRBJ2-7; no reliable D call. V shed 4 bases and J shed 5 bases, with 18 bases lying between them. Germline loops: CDR1 WNHNN, CDR2 SYGVQD (reference sequence). The CDR3 extends over 15 amino acids. CDR3 coding DNA: TGCGCCAGCAGTGCCTCGGATTACAAATTCCACGAGCAGTACTTC. It encodes CASSASDYKFHEQYF.

The chain joins TRBV7-3 to TRBJ2-1, with TRBD1 identical over 12 bases. The CDR3 runs to 17 residues. CDR1 is SGHTA, CDR2 FQGTGA, per germline. V was pared by 5 bases and J by 9 bases, with 14 bases of the junction left unmatched. The CDR3 sequence is CASSQGGGQGALGEQFF. CDR3 coding DNA: TGTGCCAGCAGCCAAGGAGGGGGACAGGGGGCTCTTGGTGAGCAGTTCTTC.

In the case of this clone: The DNA is omitted, as the CDR3 cannot be located on it reliably, and the CDR3 follows TCRdb's listing. The chain carries TRBV5-1 and TRBJ2-7; the table's D gene call, TRBD2, was not cross checked with the DNA. Germline assignment: CDR1 SGHRS and CDR2 YFSETQ. The CDR3 is 15 amino acids long, termini counted. CDR3 sequence: CASSFGQGTSGSEYF.

The gene calls are TRBV2 and TRBJ1-3, with D possibly matching TRBD1 (6 bases). The CDR3 is made up of 13 amino acids. V dropped 6 bases and J dropped 2 bases, with 8 bases sitting between them. The V gene's germline CDR1 is SNHLY and CDR2 FYNNEI. The CDR3 sequence is CASRWGPGNTIYF. The CDR3 nucleotides are TGTGCCAGCAGGTGGGGGCCTGGAAACACCATATATTTT. The whole variable domain, remainder taken from reference TRBV2 and TRBJ1-3, is EPEVTQTPSHQVTQMGQEVILRCVPISNHLYFYWYRQILGQKVEFLVSFYNNEISEKSEIFDDQFSVERPDGSNFTLKIRSTKLEDSAMYFCASRWGPGNTIYFGEGSWLTVV.

The V and J genes are TRBV15 and TRBJ1-1; 9 bases are shared with TRBD1. This CDR3 has 16 amino acids. Germline V gene lookup returns CDR1 LNHNV and CDR2 YYDKDF (reference sequence). Germline trimming cut 2 bases from V and 6 bases from J; bases unmatched to any gene: 10. DNA for the CDR3: TGTGCCACCAGCAGAAAGCCCCAGGGACAGGGATCTGAAGCTTTCTTT. Residues: CATSRKPQGQGSEAFF. The full variable domain, its missing parts supplied by reference TRBV15 and TRBJ1-1, is DAMVIQNPRYQVTQFGKPVTLSCSQTLNHNVMYWYQQKSSQAPKLLFHYYDKDFNNEADTPDNFQSRRPNTSFCFLDIRSPGLGDTAMYLCATSRKPQGQGSEAFFGQGTRLTVV.

This clone came up once. The chain combines TRBV7-2 with TRBJ2-7; a weak D match, TRBD1 (5 bases). Trimming removed 5 bases from V and 0 bases from J, with 23 bases in between. CDR1 is SGHTA and CDR2 is FQGNSA in the germline V gene. CDR3 length equals 18 residues. For the CDR3, the DNA is TGTGCCAGCAGCCCGCGCGGAACAGGCCGACTCAGCTCCTACGAGCAGTACTTC. It yields the protein CASSPRGTGRLSSYEQYF.

The chain joins TRBV6-6 to TRBJ1-2; D call uncertain. The germline V gene has CDR1 MNHNY and CDR2 SVGAGI (reference sequence). V lost 0 bases, J lost 5 bases, and 16 bases lay in between. CDR3 size: 16 residues. CDR3 amino acids: CASSYSPAIGSYGYTF. The CDR3 bases are TGTGCCAGCAGTTACTCCCCAGCCATAGGGTCATATGGCTACACCTTC.

The chain is built from TRBV27 and TRBJ2-7; 12 bases line up with TRBD2. V dropped 4 bases and J dropped 6; count of bases not matched to a gene: 7. CDR3 size: 15 residues. Germline CDR1 reads MNHEY; CDR2 reads SMNVEV (reference sequence). The DNA of the CDR3 is TGTGCCAGCAGTTGGACTAGCGGGACCACGTTCGAGCAGTACTTC. This translates into CASSWTSGTTFEQYF.

The chain has TRBV5-4 and TRBJ2-3; 10 nucleotides line up with TRBD2. This CDR3 region has 19 residues. Trimming at V came to 4 bases and at J to 3 bases, leaving 17 bases not matched to a gene. Germline V gene data show CDR1 as SGHNT and CDR2 as YYREEE (reference sequence). The DNA of the CDR3 is TGTGCCAGCAGCCCTGGAGGGGCTAGCGGGAGCCACTCGACAGATACGCAGTATTTT. Translation: CASSPGGASGSHSTDTQYF.

Points on this clone: This CDR3 is also generated by other DNA sequences in the sample. V gene TRBV5-1 combines with J gene TRBJ2-2, with TRBD2 as a possible D gene (5 bases). The germline CDR1 and CDR2 sequences are SGHRS and YFSETQ. With 4 bases removed from V and 1 base from J, the gap between germline ends came to 8 bases. The CDR3 extends over 14 amino acids. The CDR3 is CASSLGVNTGELFF. CDR3 in DNA: TGCGCCAGCAGCCTGGGAGTGAACACCGGGGAGCTGTTTTTT.

V usage is TRBV7-2 and J usage is TRBJ2-3; 12 bases are a match to TRBD2. Germline V lookup: CDR1 SGHTA, CDR2 FQGNSA. The CDR3 covers 19 residues. V lost 2 bases, J lost 3 bases, and 12 bases stayed unmatched. The CDR3 is CASSLQTPSGRVSTDTQYF. In DNA form, the CDR3 reads TGTGCCAGCAGCTTACAGACCCCTAGCGGGAGGGTTTCAACAGATACGCAGTATTTT. The full variable domain, in which reference TRBV7-2 and TRBJ2-3 provide the parts outside the CDR3, is GAGVSQSPSNKVTEKGKDVELRCDPISGHTALYWYRQSLGQGLEFLIYFQGNSAPDKSGLPSDRFSAERTGGSVSTLTIQRTQQEDSAVYLCASSLQTPSGRVSTDTQYFGPGTRLTVL.

The CDR3 coding sequence is TGCGCCAGCAGCCAATTACAAGAGACCCAGTACTTC. Encoded protein: CASSQLQETQYF. The V and J genes are TRBV5-1 and TRBJ2-5; D gene uncertain. Germline loops: CDR1 SGHRS, CDR2 YFSETQ. V was pared by 4 bases and J by 2 bases, with 6 bases between. CDR3 length equals 12 residues. Supplemented by reference TRBV5-1 and TRBJ2-5, the full variable domain reads KAGVTQTPRYLIKTRGQQVTLSCSPISGHRSVSWYQQTPGQGLQFLFEYFSETQRNKGNFPGRFSGRQFSNSRSEMNVSTLELGDSALYLCASSQLQETQYFGPGTRLLVL.

The CDR3 DNA is TGTGCCAGCAGTTTGCCGCTGGGCACGCCACAGGGGAGCACAGATACGCAGTATTTT. This sequence encodes CASSLPLGTPQGSTDTQYF. The chain joins TRBV28 to TRBJ2-3; 7 bases are shared with TRBD1. Germline V CDR1 and CDR2: MDHEN, SYDVKM. There are 19 residues in the CDR3. V lost 3 bases to trimming and J lost 0 bases; unmatched junction nucleotides: 15.